One sample yielded the 8 T cell receptor beta chains listed below, sequenced in a study of blood T cell repertoires in COVID-19. Here immunoSEQ multiplex PCR was the method, and the copy in TCRdb shows in-frame clones only, minus some. The table records 200,000 to 250,000 clones, around 80% of them present only once. The sequencing sample was made of peripheral blood. All receptors derive from a young woman with acute or convalescent COVID-19.

The chain links TRBV4-1 to TRBJ2-2; 13 bases match TRBD2. V gave up 1 base and J gave up 3 bases; unmatched junction bases: 5. The CDR3 has 18 amino acids. Germline V lookup: CDR1 MGHRA, CDR2 YSYEKL. CDR3 loop: CASSQVPGLAGDTGELFF. The CDR3 DNA reads TGCGCCAGCAGCCAAGTCCCCGGACTAGCGGGAGACACCGGGGAGCTGTTTTTT.

The chain joins TRBV25-1 to TRBJ2-1; TRBD1 is a possible D gene (5 bases). Germline CDR1 is MGHDK and CDR2 is SYGVNS. The CDR3 covers 15 residues. The V gene lost 6 bases and the J gene lost 3 bases, with 15 bases spanning the gap. CDR3 region: CASSPTGSLYNEQFF. Written as DNA, the CDR3 is TGTGCCAGCAGCCCCACAGGATCCCTCTACAATGAGCAGTTCTTC. Combining the CDR3 with reference TRBV25-1 and TRBJ2-1 gives the whole variable domain EADIYQTPRYLVIGTGKKITLECSQTMGHDKMYWYQQDPGMELHLIHYSYGVNSTEKGDLSSESTVSRIRTEHFPLTLESARPSHTSQYLCASSPTGSLYNEQFFGPGTRLTVL.

This chain connects TRBV10-3 to TRBJ1-2, with D possibly TRBD1 on 6 matching bases. Germline CDR1 is ENHRY and CDR2 is SYGVKD. The germline V and J ends were trimmed by 4 bases and 1 base, with 10 bases remaining between them. This CDR3 spans 14 amino acids. The CDR3 region is CAISGDTLNYGYTF. In DNA form, the CDR3 reads TGTGCCATCAGTGGGGACACCCTTAACTATGGCTACACCTTC.

This clone was seen once. The V call is TRBV5-6, the J call TRBJ1-1; TRBD1 agrees at 7 bases. Trimming at V came to 4 bases and at J to 1 base, leaving 10 bases not matched to a gene. There are 16 residues in the CDR3. Germline values: CDR1 SGHDT, CDR2 YYEEEE. The chain's CDR3 is CASSAGLGTANTEAFF. The CDR3 DNA sequence: TGTGCCAGCAGCGCCGGACTGGGGACAGCGAACACTGAAGCTTTCTTT.

The gene calls are TRBV2 and TRBJ1-5; a weak D match, TRBD1 (5 bases). The CDR3 is made up of 16 amino acids. Trimming stripped 6 bases from V and 1 base from J, with 16 bases between. Germline CDR1 is SNHLY and CDR2 is FYNNEI. CDR3 DNA: TGTGCCAGCAGGGAGACGGCGGGGCTCAGCAATCAGCCCCAGCATTTT. Protein: CASRETAGLSNQPQHF. The entire variable domain, with the rest obtained from reference TRBV2 and TRBJ1-5, is as follows: EPEVTQTPSHQVTQMGQEVILRCVPISNHLYFYWYRQILGQKVEFLVSFYNNEISEKSEIFDDQFSVERPDGSNFTLKIRSTKLEDSAMYFCASRETAGLSNQPQHFGDGTRLSIL.

This chain links TRBV11-3 with TRBJ2-5, with 12 bases identical to TRBD1. This CDR3 contains 16 residues. J lost 5 bases, V lost 5 bases, and 9 bases had no gene match. The germline V gene has CDR1 SGHNT and CDR2 YENEEA. The DNA of the CDR3 is TGTGCCAGCAGCCTAACCGGGACAGGGGGCTGGGAGACCCAGTACTTC. This gives the protein CASSLTGTGGWETQYF. Combining the CDR3 with reference TRBV11-3 and TRBJ2-5 gives the whole variable domain EAGVVQSPRYKIIEKKQPVAFWCNPISGHNTLYWYLQNLGQGPELLIRYENEEAVDDSQLPKDRFSAERLKGVDSTLKIQPAELGDSAVYLCASSLTGTGGWETQYFGPGTRLLVL.

This chain links TRBV18 with TRBJ2-1; 8 bases fit TRBD2. Germline-derived CDR1 and CDR2 are KGHSH and LQKENI. With 0 bases clipped from V and 4 bases from J, the junction kept 8 bases outside the gene matches. The CDR3 runs to 17 residues. CDR3 bases: TGTGCCAGCTCACCACCGGATGTGCGGGGGGCTTACAATGAGCAGTTCTTC. This gives the protein CASSPPDVRGAYNEQFF.

The chain is built from TRBV6-2 or TRBV6-3 and TRBJ1-1, with a possible D match to TRBD1 (6 bases). Germline V gene data show CDR1 as MNHEY and CDR2 as SVGEGT. This CDR3 is built from 13 residues. Between the trimmed V and J ends, which lost 7 bases and 1 base, there was a span of 10 bases. DNA of the CDR3: TGTGCCAGCATCCCGACAGGGAACACTGAAGCTTTCTTT. It codes for CASIPTGNTEAFF.